This T cell receptor (beta chain) was observed in a study of Tregs in tolerant kidney transplant recipients. Sequencing used immunoSEQ multiplex PCR; TCRdb keeps in-frame clones, though not all of them. This sample has tens of thousands of clones, with roughly 84% found just once. The CDR3 totals 17 residues. The germline gives CDR1 SGHRS, CDR2 YFSETQ. Trimming removed 4 bases from V and 0 bases from J; junction bases left unmatched: 7. This TCR was recovered from a human donor in good health. The sample taken for sequencing was CD4+ T cells from blood. The chain recombines TRBV5-1 with TRBJ2-4; TRBD1 aligns across 10 bases. Written as DNA, the CDR3 is TGCGCCAGCAGCCCTGACAGGGGGCGACTAGCCAAAAACATTCAGTACTTC. This sequence encodes CASSPDRGRLAKNIQYF.